This T cell receptor (beta chain) was sequenced in a study of T cells in Graves' hyperthyroidism and ophthalmopathy. Study results and limitations: Separation of ophthalmopathy from stable hyperthyroidism was achieved by a 13 V-J model.

V was shortened by 7 bases and J by 0 bases, with 13 bases between the two germline ends. CDR1 and CDR2 (germline): MNHNS, SASEGT. CDR3 length: 15 residues. Ophthalmopathy in the patients scored at least 3 on Clinical Activity Score and at least 4 on NOSPECS grade, lasting under 3 months. Reasons for excluding patients were uncontrolled infection, other autoimmune disease, pregnancy or lactation. Fresh peripheral blood, approximately 9.6 ml, yielded the PBMCs. The table lists this clonotype with many counts. Its antigen remains unidentified. RNA transcripts provided the source from which TCR beta CDR3 regions were amplified. Carried out on the TCR CDR3, a first-round RT-PCR used the HTBI primer set. TCRdb re-called the multiplex PCR reads through MiXCR, storing one row per CDR3 protein. The table records roughly 640,000 distinct CDR3 sequences, approximately 15% of them present only once.

The source of this sequence is a woman aged 40 to 50 with Graves' ophthalmopathy. V is TRBV6-1 and J is TRBJ2-1; the D gene is possibly TRBD1 (6 bases). Source material: blood. CDR3: CASTGQSSSYNEQFF. In nucleotides, the CDR3 is TGTGCCAGCACTGGACAGTCCAGCTCCTACAATGAGCAGTTCTTC.